The present T cell receptor beta chain was sequenced within a study of blood T cell repertoires in COVID-19 (dated by TCRdb to the early 2020s). Looking at the study overall: Collaborator samples came from the United States, Italy and Spain and covered acute and convalescent phases of COVID-19. The material from the prospective study consisted of cDNA or gDNA derived from T cells, B-cell-depleted T cells, or PBMCs. The dataset comprised deeply sampled blood TCRbeta repertoires from subjects exposed to, actively infected with, or recovered from COVID-19. A freely available public database, intended as a resource for researchers studying the immune response to SARS-CoV-2, is where the repertoires were released. Samples were obtained from the ongoing ImmuneRACE study (first 160 participants) and from 1,254 subjects provided by 6 global collaborators. Sample metadata almost always included a de-identified subject ID, COVID-19 status, age in years and sex. Where available, HLA class I and class II types were obtained from metadata supplied by the sample provider rather than from assay-based typing. Points the paper makes about the study in general: The amount of clinical and demographic metadata varied by source and participant and was provided uncurated.

In the case of this clone: The antigen it binds to is not known. Base qualities are not provided; no much larger clone lies one nucleotide away.

The germline V gene sets CDR1 to KGHSH and CDR2 to LQKENI. The junction shows trimming of 4 bases on V and 9 bases on J, and the gene matches do not reach 15 bases of it. The CDR3 sequence holds 16 residues, the cysteine and phenylalanine included. This entry keeps only the CDR3 DNA: 48 bases, framed from base 1. Each collaborating institution followed its own protocols to collect whole blood in K2EDTA tubes. Collaborator samples were shipped for TCRbeta analysis as frozen whole blood, isolated PBMCs, or DNA extracted from either sample type. TCRbeta CDR3 regions were amplified from genomic DNA using the immunoSEQ Assay, a bias-controlled multiplex PCR. The paper's processing steps were these. Within the assay, amplification of reference gene primers was used to estimate how many nucleated cells each sample contained. To quantify the absolute abundance of each unique TCRbeta CDR3 rearrangement, sequence reads were collapsed and filtered. For each sample, productive Simpson clonality was calculated as the square root of Simpson's diversity index across productive rearrangements. Imported from immuneACCESS, the table was reduced by TCRdb to in-frame sequences with V and J called. These copies leave out some clones; in studies compared against another copy, an unresolved V gene accounts for under half, and the cause of the remainder is not known. V and J calls and clone size are as listed in that table; D and trimming were resolved from the DNA. This sample comprises around 100,000 clones, over 75% of them detected only once. The top ten clonotypes cover 10% to 15% of the sample.

The chain couples TRBV18 to TRBJ2-1, and 7 junctional nucleotides match TRBD2. This TCR was sampled from a human donor in a cohort sampled during active COVID-19. Material for sequencing was peripheral blood. The nucleotides are TGTGCCAGCTCACTCCGGGAGGCGGGGCCGCGGGGTGAGCAGTTCTTC. It translates to CASSLREAGPRGEQFF.